One sample yielded the 10 T cell receptor beta chains listed below, sequenced in a study of PD-L1 blockade in urothelial cancer. Sequencing was performed with immunoSEQ multiplex PCR; in TCRdb, only in-frame clones are kept and a portion is missing. The data show 60,000 to 75,000 clones, with approximately 83% seen just once and 14% to 15% held by the top ten. Time point: pretreatment peripheral blood. The sample consisted of PBMCs, taken around atezolizumab (anti-PD-L1) treatment. Every receptor here comes from a man aged 60 to 75 with urothelial cancer.

This chain links TRBV5-1 with TRBJ2-2, with 11 positions matching TRBD2. Germline V CDR1 and CDR2: SGHRS, YFSETQ. V was clipped by 1 base and J by 2 bases; unmatched bases: 10. The CDR3 loop spans 19 amino acids. CDR3 DNA: TGCGCCAGCAGCTTGAATCCTCCAGGGACTAGCGGAAACACCGGGGAGCTGTTTTTT. This sequence encodes CASSLNPPGTSGNTGELFF.

V and J are TRBV29-1 and TRBJ2-5; no clear D gene. Germline V CDR1 and CDR2: SQVTM, ANQGSEA. V was cut by 0 bases and J by 0 bases, with 14 bases left in between. CDR3 length equals 16 residues. The CDR3 loop is CSVEDSQATDQETQYF. CDR3 nucleotide sequence: TGCAGCGTTGAAGATAGCCAAGCCACGGACCAAGAGACCCAGTACTTC.

The chain couples TRBV5-1 to TRBJ2-5, with D possibly TRBD2 on 6 matching bases. Per germline, CDR1 SGHRS and CDR2 YFSETQ. V lost 4 bases, J lost 3 bases, and 7 bases lay in between. The CDR3 has 12 residues. The CDR3: CASSGGEETQYF. The CDR3 region has the DNA TGCGCCAGCAGCGGAGGGGAAGAGACCCAGTACTTC.

This clone turned up a few times. The rearrangement uses TRBV6-5 and TRBJ1-5, with 9 bases aligning to TRBD1. The CDR3 consists of 15 residues. The J segment lost 5 bases and the V segment lost 8 bases, leaving 10 bases of the junction unmatched. Germline CDR1 and CDR2: MNHEY and SVGAGI. The CDR3 DNA is TGTGCCAGCCGATCAGGGACAGGGTACGATCAGCCCCAGCATTTT. Encoded protein: CASRSGTGYDQPQHF.

The chain has TRBV11-2 and TRBJ2-3; TRBD1 matches 9 bases. The CDR3 runs to 17 residues. V lost 1 base, J lost 0 bases, and 5 bases stayed unmatched. The germline V gene encodes CDR1 SGHAT and CDR2 FQNNGV. CDR3 region: CASSLAGTGLSTDTQYF. CDR3 coding DNA: TGTGCCAGCAGCTTAGCCGGGACAGGGCTTAGCACAGATACGCAGTATTTT.

This chain uses TRBV14 with TRBJ1-2; TRBD1 is a possible D gene (5 bases). Germline CDR1 reads SGHDN; CDR2 reads FVKESK. There are 16 residues in the CDR3. Trimming shortened V by 1 base and J by 8 bases, and 20 bases separated the two germline ends. The CDR3, as DNA: TGTGCCAGCAGCCAAGGTGGGGCCATTTCGGCTGGGGGCTACACCTTC. Amino acid sequence: CASSQGGAISAGGYTF.

The chain is built from TRBV19 and TRBJ1-4; tentative D call: TRBD1 (6 bases). The CDR3 covers 14 residues. V was cut by 5 bases and J by 4 bases, with 11 bases left in between. Germline CDR1 and CDR2: LNHDA and SQIVND (reference sequence). CDR3 protein: CASSLQGFNEKLFF. Written as DNA, the CDR3 is TGTGCCAGTAGTCTACAGGGTTTTAATGAAAAACTGTTTTTT.

The V gene is TRBV7-9, the J gene TRBJ2-7; 8 positions match TRBD2. Germline lookup yields CDR1 SEHNR and CDR2 FQNEAQ (reference sequence). J lost 3 bases, V lost 6 bases, and 7 bases had no gene match. The CDR3 extends over 14 amino acids. The CDR3 coding sequence is TGTGCCAGCAGTCCTAGCGGGCCGTTCTACGAGCAGTACTTC. It yields the protein CASSPSGPFYEQYF.

The chain carries TRBV5-1 and TRBJ1-2; possibly TRBD1 for D (6 bases). The germline V gene encodes CDR1 SGHRS and CDR2 YFSETQ. CDR3 length: 14 residues. Trimming took 4 bases from V and 2 from J, leaving 12 bases between them. The CDR3 DNA is TGCGCCAGCAGCCACTCCGGGACAAACTATGGCTACACCTTC. Translating gives CASSHSGTNYGYTF.

The rearrangement uses TRBV7-3 and TRBJ2-3, with D possibly matching TRBD1 (5 bases). Trimming removed 2 bases at V and 5 bases at J, with 14 bases between. The CDR3 length is 15 residues. The germline CDR1 and CDR2 sequences are SGHTA and FQGTGA. This CDR3 is CASSLGVQRGDTQYF. DNA for the CDR3: TGTGCCAGCAGCTTAGGGGTCCAAAGGGGAGATACGCAGTATTTT.